The next 27 T cell receptor beta chains were all read from a single sample in a study of T cell clonality in common variable immunodeficiency. Clones were sequenced by immunoSEQ multiplex PCR, and TCRdb holds only the in-frame ones, with some missing. The data show about 74,000 clones, with none appearing a single time. Sequenced input: peripheral blood mononuclear cells. These receptors were obtained from a person aged 18-70 years in good health.

This clone has at least ten counts. Sequence at one end of the junction differs from germline and may be a read error. Read data end 3 residues before the CDR3 end; the end is taken from the germline J gene. The chain recombines TRBV4-2 with TRBJ1-5, with unresolved D. Germline CDR1 and CDR2: LGHNA and YNFKEQ. The CDR3 is 15 amino acids. The CDR3 here is CASSQVVGVEQPQHF. The sequenced CDR3 bases are TGCGCCAGCAGCCAAGTTGTCGGGGTGGAGCAGCCC.

This clone was observed at least ten times. Read sequence stops 3 residues before the CDR3 end, and the germline J gene provides the missing end. This chain uses TRBV18 with TRBJ2-3; no firm D call. V gave up 3 bases and J gave up 0 bases, with 10 bases separating them. Per the germline V gene, CDR1 is KGHSH and CDR2 is LQKENI. There are 15 residues in the CDR3. The DNA read from the CDR3 is TGTGCCAGCTCACCGAGGCAACCTAGCACAGATACG. Protein sequence: CASSPRQPSTDT. The whole CDR3 reads CASSPRQPSTDTQYF.

This clone was observed many times. The read is 3 residues too short to cover the CDR3 end, so that end is filled in from the germline J gene. V gene TRBV5-4 combines with J gene TRBJ1-2; D gene uncertain. The V end was cut by 4 bases, the J end by 7 bases, with 14 bases between. Germline loops: CDR1 SGHNT, CDR2 YYREEE (reference sequence). The CDR3 is 13 residues long. The sequenced part of the CDR3 DNA is TGTGCCAGCAGCATTGGGCGGGGTGGTGGC. Translating it yields CASSIGRGGG. In full, the CDR3 reads CASSIGRGGGYTF.

This clone showed up many times. The read falls 3 residues short of the CDR3 end, and the missing part is taken from the germline J gene. The chain carries TRBV18 and TRBJ1-2; the D is unclear. Germline CDR1 is KGHSH and CDR2 is LQKENI. The ends were cut back, 3 bases at V and 0 bases at J, with 5 bases in the middle. CDR3 length: 13 residues. The CDR3 DNA, read in part, is TGTGCCAGCTCACCTTCCGCTAACTATGGC. It is translated as CASSPSANYG. The entire CDR3 protein reads CASSPSANYGYTF. The whole variable domain, filled in from reference TRBV18 and TRBJ1-2, reads NAGVMQNPRHLVRRRGQEARLRCSPMKGHSHVYWYRQLPEEGLKFMVYLQKENIIDESGMPKERFSAEFPKEGPSILRIQQVVRGDSAAYFCASSPSANYGYTFGSGTRLTVV.

This clone was recorded many times. Read data end 3 residues before the CDR3 end; the end is taken from the germline J gene. This chain uses TRBV7-6 with TRBJ1-2; D is unresolved. CDR3 size: 14 residues. The V gene lost 5 bases and the J gene lost 0 bases, with 10 bases spanning the gap. Germline V gene sequence: CDR1 SGHVS, CDR2 FNYEAQ. The sequenced part of the CDR3 DNA is TGTGCCAGCAGCCTGAACACAGCTAACTATGGC. This gives the protein CASSLNTANYG. In full, the CDR3 is CASSLNTANYGYTF. The whole variable domain, filled in from reference TRBV7-6 and TRBJ1-2, reads GAGVSQSPRYKVTKRGQDVALRCDPISGHVSLYWYRQALGQGPEFLTYFNYEAQQDKSGLPNDRFSAERPEGSISTLTIQRTEQRDSAMYRCASSLNTANYGYTFGSGTRLTVV.

On this clone itself: The CDR3 end falls 3 residues outside the read, so it is completed with the germline J gene. The gene calls are TRBV5-1 and TRBJ2-7; TRBD2 matches at 8 bases. The germline CDR1 and CDR2 sequences are SGHRS and YFSETQ. The CDR3 totals 15 residues. V dropped 3 bases and J dropped 6; count of bases not matched to a gene: 11. The part of the CDR3 DNA that was read is TGCGCCAGCAGCTCAGGACTAGCCGCCCTGCGCGAG. It encodes CASSSGLAALRE. The whole CDR3 reads CASSSGLAALREQYF.

This clone was counted at least ten times. Here the CDR3 reads CSAIERGPVEQFF. CDR3 bases read: TGCAGTGCTATTGAGCGGGGGCCCGTTGAG. The chain is built from TRBV20-1 and TRBJ2-1; 8 bases are shared with TRBD2. The sequence runs out 3 residues before the end of the CDR3; the remainder is reconstructed from the germline J gene. The germline gives CDR1 DFQATT, CDR2 SNEGSKA (reference sequence). The CDR3 is 13 amino acids. V trimming: 4 bases; J trimming: 9 bases; junction bases outside the gene matches: 8.

Ten or more counts support this clone. The sequence runs out 3 residues before the end of the CDR3; the remainder is reconstructed from the germline J gene. V gene TRBV5-1 combines with J gene TRBJ1-1, with D perhaps TRBD1 (5 bases). The V gene's germline CDR1 is SGHRS and CDR2 YFSETQ. The CDR3 length is 14 residues. V was shortened by 5 bases and J by 0 bases, with 11 bases between the two germline ends. CDR3 loop: CASSPTDLNTEAFF. The covered CDR3 bases are TGCGCCAGCAGTCCGACAGATTTGAACACTGAA. Filled out from reference TRBV5-1 and TRBJ1-1, the complete variable domain reads KAGVTQTPRYLIKTRGQQVTLSCSPISGHRSVSWYQQTPGQGLQFLFEYFSETQRNKGNFPGRFSGRQFSNSRSEMNVSTLELGDSALYLCASSPTDLNTEAFFGQGTRLTVV.

This clone was seen a few times. The junction departs from the called germline gene at one end, perhaps through a read error. The read terminates 3 residues before the CDR3 end, so the remaining end is supplied by the germline J gene. At the DNA level, this CDR3 is encoded by other sequences in the same sample as well. The chain combines TRBV19 with TRBJ1-1; D might be TRBD1 (5 bases). The CDR3 sequence is 14 residues long. Germline CDR1 reads LNHDA; CDR2 reads SQIVND (reference sequence). The CDR3 DNA, read in part, is TGTGCCAGTAGTATAGATTCAGGGAACACCGAA. Translation: CASSIDSGNTE. The entire CDR3 reads CASSIDSGNTEAFF.

At least ten counts were recorded for this clone. The read is 3 residues too short to cover the CDR3 end, so that end is filled in from the germline J gene. The chain is built from TRBV6-2 or TRBV6-3 and TRBJ2-7, with 7 bases aligning to TRBD1. The V and J ends lost 5 bases and 6 bases, in that order; junction bases with no gene match: 10. This CDR3 is 14 amino acids long. Germline V gene sequence: CDR1 MNHEY, CDR2 SVGEGT. The CDR3 spells CASSTMTGRAEQYF. The CDR3 DNA, read in part, is TGTGCCAGCAGTACTATGACAGGGCGGGCCGAG.

This clone was observed many times. Sequencing ends 3 residues short of the CDR3 end; the germline J gene provides the rest. The J gene is TRBJ1-4, the V gene TRBV7-2; D gene ambiguous. CDR1 and CDR2 from the germline V gene are SGHTA and FQGNSA. The germline V and J ends were trimmed by 5 bases and 4 bases, with 11 bases remaining between them. CDR3 length equals 14 residues. CDR3 in amino acids: CASSRDTINEKLFF. The CDR3 DNA, read in part, is TGTGCCAGCAGCAGAGACACGATTAATGAAAAA.

This clone occurred many times. The read is 3 residues too short to cover the CDR3 end, so that end is filled in from the germline J gene. This rearrangement joins TRBV19 to TRBJ1-6; D may be TRBD1 (6 bases). This CDR3 comprises 17 residues. V dropped 5 bases and J dropped 7 bases, with 21 bases sitting between them. Germline-derived CDR1 and CDR2 are LNHDA and SQIVND (reference sequence). CDR3 protein: CASSLPGQSAWNSPLHF. The sequenced CDR3 bases are TGTGCCAGTAGTCTCCCTGGACAGTCCGCTTGGAATTCACCC.

At least ten counts were recorded for this clone. The CDR3 goes on 3 residues after the read ends, and that part is filled in from the germline J gene. The chain recombines TRBV29-1 with TRBJ1-1; TRBD1 aligns across 7 bases. The trim removed 5 bases at V and 5 bases at J, leaving 5 bases unmatched. This CDR3 region has 12 residues. The germline CDR1 and CDR2 sequences are SQVTM and ANQGSEA. CDR3 DNA, as far as it was read: TGCAGCGTTTCAGGGGGGCTGACTGAA. The encoded protein is CSVSGGLTE. The whole CDR3 sequence is CSVSGGLTEAFF.

There are many counts of this clone. The CDR3 is cut off 3 residues early in the read; its end comes from the germline J gene. The V call is TRBV6-2 or TRBV6-3, the J call TRBJ1-5, with a tentative D call TRBD1 (6 bases). V lost 0 bases and J 3 bases, leaving 12 bases between the germline ends. This CDR3 spans 16 amino acids. The germline CDR1 and CDR2 sequences are MNHEY and SVGEGT. CDR3 amino acids: CASSYSIGQYNQPQHF. The sequenced part of the CDR3 DNA is TGTGCCAGCAGTTACTCGATAGGACAGTACAATCAGCCC.

This clone was observed at least ten times. The CDR3 end is not reached by the read, which stops 3 residues before it; the germline J gene fills it in. V gene TRBV6-2 or TRBV6-3 combines with J gene TRBJ1-1, with 8 positions matching TRBD1. The J segment lost 5 bases and the V segment lost 5 bases, leaving 7 bases of the junction unmatched. CDR3 length: 14 residues. Germline V gene data show CDR1 as MNHEY and CDR2 as SVGEGT. The part of the CDR3 DNA that was read is TGTGCCAGCAGTCGTACAGGGGGTGGGACTGAA. Its protein product is CASSRTGGGTE. The full CDR3 reads CASSRTGGGTEAFF.

This clone came up many times. Sequencing ends 3 residues short of the CDR3 end; the germline J gene provides the rest. The chain recombines TRBV29-1 with TRBJ2-5; 9 bases match TRBD1. CDR3 length: 12 amino acids. J gave up 4 bases and V 6 bases, and 3 bases lay outside the gene matches. Per germline, CDR1 SQVTM and CDR2 ANQGSEA. The CDR3 bases that were read are TGCAGCGTCCAGACAGGGGGAGAGACC. Residues: CSVQTGGET. From start to end, the CDR3 is CSVQTGGETQYF.

This clone has at least ten counts. The CDR3 end falls 3 residues outside the read, so it is completed with the germline J gene. The gene calls are TRBV19 and TRBJ2-6; D not certain. Germline V gene lookup returns CDR1 LNHDA and CDR2 SQIVND (reference sequence). This CDR3 spans 17 amino acids. With 7 bases removed from V and 1 base from J, the gap between germline ends came to 17 bases. Incomplete CDR3 DNA: TGTGCCAGTACCTTGGTGACAACAGTTTCTGGGGCCAACGTC. This gives the protein CASTLVTTVSGANV. The CDR3 as a whole reads CASTLVTTVSGANVLTF.

Ten or more counts support this clone. The read comes to an end 3 residues before the CDR3 does, leaving the germline J gene to fill in the end. The chain is built from TRBV5-4 and TRBJ1-4; D ambiguous. CDR3 size: 14 residues. Trimming took off 3 bases at V and 4 bases at J, with 10 bases between the two ends. Germline CDR1 SGHNT, CDR2 YYREEE (reference sequence). CDR3 protein: CASSSAGYNEKLFF. The CDR3 DNA, read in part, is TGTGCCAGCAGCTCCGCGGGTTATAATGAAAAA.

This clone was seen ten or more times. The CDR3 is cut off 3 residues early in the read; its end comes from the germline J gene. The chain couples TRBV6-2 or TRBV6-3 to TRBJ2-7; 8 positions match TRBD2. V lost 7 bases, J lost 3 bases, and 5 bases stayed unmatched. Germline V CDR1 and CDR2: MNHEY, SVGEGT. This CDR3 has 13 amino acids. CDR3 loop: CASKAGGRYEQYF. CDR3 DNA, as far as it was read: TGTGCCAGCAAGGCGGGAGGACGCTACGAG.

This clone was picked up many times. One junction end disagrees with the germline gene, perhaps due to a read error. The CDR3 end falls 3 residues outside the read, so it is completed with the germline J gene. The V and J genes are TRBV4-2 and TRBJ2-7; 8 bases are shared with TRBD1. Per germline, CDR1 LGHNA and CDR2 YNFKEQ. This CDR3 contains 16 residues. The CDR3 loop is CASSAHPGQVAYEQYF. Incomplete CDR3 DNA: TGCGCCAGCAGCGCACATCCGGGACAGGTGGCCTACGAG.

This clone appeared many times. The part of the CDR3 DNA that was read is TGTGCCAGCAGCTCCCCCTTGGGTAGCACCTCCCAAGAGACC. This encodes CASSSPLGSTSQET. The whole CDR3 protein reads CASSSPLGSTSQETQYF. This sequence joins TRBV7-4 and TRBJ2-5; no firm D call. Read sequence stops 3 residues before the CDR3 end, and the germline J gene provides the missing end. The CDR3 spans 17 residues. Germline V CDR1 and CDR2: SGHVT, SQSDAQ. V was pared by 4 bases and J by 1 base, with 19 bases between.

This clone came up many times. The CDR3 extends 3 residues past the end of the read, so its final part is completed from the germline J gene. The V call is TRBV7-9, the J call TRBJ1-4; 8 positions agree with TRBD1. This CDR3 region has 15 residues. CDR1 is SEHNR, CDR2 FQNEAQ, per germline (reference sequence). Trimming took 4 bases from V and 8 from J; bases not matched to a gene: 9. The CDR3: CASSSKQGGAEKLFF. The DNA read from the CDR3 is TGTGCCAGCAGCTCGAAACAGGGGGGAGCCGAAAAA.

This clone appeared many times. Read sequence stops 3 residues before the CDR3 end, and the germline J gene provides the missing end. J is TRBJ2-2 and V is TRBV11-2, with a weak D call TRBD2 (6 bases). In germline, CDR1 is SGHAT, CDR2 FQNNGV. The V gene lost 6 bases and the J gene lost 4 bases, with 15 bases spanning the gap. The CDR3 is made up of 15 amino acids. This CDR3 is CASSPGLTSTGELFF. The sequenced part of the CDR3 DNA is TGTGCCAGCAGTCCGGGACTTACGTCCACCGGGGAG.

This clone was observed at least ten times. The CDR3 is CATSDFSGAGEQFF. Partial CDR3 DNA: TGTGCCACCAGTGATTTCTCAGGGGCGGGTGAG. The V call is TRBV24-1, the J call TRBJ2-1, with a weak D call TRBD1 (6 bases). The read ends 3 residues before the CDR3 terminus; that terminus is restored from the germline J gene. From germline, CDR1 is KGHDR and CDR2 SFDVKD. V shed 1 base and J shed 9 bases, with 12 bases lying between them. The length of the CDR3 is 14 residues.

This clone was found many times. The observed sequence ends 3 residues before the CDR3 terminus, with the missing tail filled in from the germline J gene. V gene TRBV6-2 or TRBV6-3 combines with J gene TRBJ2-7; 9 bases match TRBD2. Germline V gene sequence: CDR1 MNHEY, CDR2 SVGEGT. This CDR3 has 14 amino acids. V lost 9 bases, J lost 4 bases, and 10 bases stayed unmatched. CDR3 in amino acids: CASTLAGSLYEQYF. The CDR3 DNA, read in part, is TGTGCCAGTACCCTAGCGGGAAGTCTTTACGAG.

The sample holds many counts of this clone. The CDR3 extends 3 residues past the end of the read, so its final part is completed from the germline J gene. This chain uses TRBV7-8 with TRBJ2-2; unclear D gene. V lost 3 bases, J lost 4 bases, and 18 bases lay in between. In germline, CDR1 is SGHVS, CDR2 FQNEAQ. This CDR3 is built from 17 residues. This CDR3 is CASSFLPSRLITGELFF. The CDR3 bases that were read are TGTGCCAGCAGCTTTCTTCCCTCCAGACTTATCACCGGGGAG.

This clone was picked up many times. The sequence runs out 3 residues before the end of the CDR3; the remainder is reconstructed from the germline J gene. The V and J genes are TRBV5-1 and TRBJ2-2; 11 bases match TRBD2. The CDR3 covers 16 residues. The ends lost 4 bases at V and 2 bases at J; junction bases unmatched: 4. The germline V gene has CDR1 SGHRS and CDR2 YFSETQ. CDR3 residues: CASSRLAGSNTGELFF. The sequenced CDR3 bases are TGCGCCAGCAGCCGACTAGCGGGAAGTAACACCGGGGAG.